This T cell receptor beta chain emerged from a study of early T cells in non-severe SARS-CoV-2 infection. In the study overall: Unsorted whole blood bulk RNA was sequenced, with unpaired chains.

Molecules of cDNA were individually given unique molecular identifiers that were attached to them. TCRdb reanalysed the 5' RACE reads using MiXCR and keeps one entry per CDR3 protein. The sample lists around 58,000 distinct CDR3 sequences, around 4.9% occurring once. V gave up 7 bases and J gave up 3 bases, with 21 bases separating them. There are 17 residues in the CDR3. CDR1 is MNHNS, CDR2 SASEGT, per germline. General study results and limits: The matching step, a VDJdb search, favored anti-spike CD8 responses and missed private and CD4 specificities.

As concerns this clonotype: Its antigen is not known.

This chain uses TRBV6-1 with TRBJ1-4, with a weak D call TRBD1 (6 bases). The origin of this receptor is an adult who was a healthcare worker with PCR-confirmed SARS-CoV-2 infection or an uninfected control (not recorded which). The sample consisted of whole blood. CDR3 residues: CASTQDSSVVANEKLFF. The CDR3 DNA reads TGTGCCAGCACCCAGGACAGTAGCGTTGTGGCTAATGAAAAACTGTTTTTT.